This T cell receptor beta chain was captured in a study of T cell responses to AZD1222 COVID-19 vaccine. The study, taken as a whole, reports: Donors were chiefly white British, with a greater number of females, and clonal diversity was perhaps underestimated. Spike regions recognized by vaccine-associated CD4 TCRs spanned the protein, led by 160-218 and 743-854. Sampling that yielded the repertoires occurred only after the peak T cell response.

Sequencing used immunoSEQ multiplex PCR; TCRdb keeps in-frame clones, though not all of them. In the table there are some 130,000 clones, 92% of which are singletons. This clone was seen a single time. The antigen is unknown. V shed 3 bases and J 5 bases; nucleotides not matched to a gene: 11. Germline CDR1 reads SGDLS; CDR2 reads YYNGEE. This CDR3 is built from 16 residues. This specimen was peripheral blood, taken 28 days after the second AZD1222 dose. This sequence was found in an adult who received the AZD1222 COVID-19 vaccine. V gene TRBV9 combines with J gene TRBJ2-7, with 10 bases identical to TRBD1. CDR3 region: CASSASGGQGSDEQYF. The DNA for the CDR3 is TGTGCCAGCAGCGCCTCAGGGGGACAGGGGAGCGACGAGCAGTACTTC.